What follows are 18 T cell receptor beta chains derived from one specimen sequenced in a study of T cell responses to AZD1222 COVID-19 vaccine. Measured with immunoSEQ multiplex PCR; TCRdb has only the in-frame clones, and not every one. The table records roughly 110,000 clones, about 89% of them present only once. Sequencing used peripheral blood, obtained on day 0 of AZD1222 vaccination. Receptors originate from an adult in good health.

The rearrangement links TRBV5-1 to TRBJ2-5; D is perhaps TRBD2 (5 bases). The CDR3 totals 14 residues. Germline CDR1 is SGHRS and CDR2 is YFSETQ. The V end was cut by 4 bases, the J end by 4 bases, with 14 bases between. CDR3 coding DNA: TGCGCCAGCAGCGCGGGTCGAAGAAGAGAGACCCAGTACTTC. This encodes CASSAGRRRETQYF.

The J gene is TRBJ2-2, the V gene TRBV7-9; unclear D gene. The CDR3 loop spans 14 amino acids. Germline values: CDR1 SEHNR, CDR2 FQNEAQ (reference sequence). The ends were cut back, 5 bases at V and 4 bases at J, with 11 bases in the middle. The CDR3 loop is CASSTPTGTGELFF. CDR3 nucleotides: TGTGCCAGCAGCACCCCGACGGGCACCGGGGAGCTGTTTTTT.

The chain employs TRBV25-1 and TRBJ2-6; D gene unclear. Germline lookup yields CDR1 MGHDK and CDR2 SYGVNS. Deletions cut 2 bases from V and 0 bases from J, with 11 bases between. CDR3 length: 17 amino acids. CDR3 sequence reads: CASSERSWVSGANVLTF. CDR3 bases: TGTGCCAGCAGTGAACGCAGTTGGGTCTCTGGGGCCAACGTCCTGACTTTC.

The chain joins TRBV27 to TRBJ1-5, with a tentative D call TRBD1 (5 bases). The CDR3 consists of 14 residues. V dropped 2 bases and J dropped 7 bases, with 12 bases sitting between them. Germline V gene sequence: CDR1 MNHEY, CDR2 SMNVEV (reference sequence). CDR3 loop: CASSLGGAEQPQHF. The CDR3 DNA reads as TGTGCCAGCAGTTTAGGAGGGGCGGAACAGCCCCAGCATTTT.

The rearrangement uses TRBV5-4 and TRBJ2-3, with 7 nucleotides matching TRBD1. The CDR3 has 15 amino acids. V was pared by 4 bases and J by 1 base, with 6 bases of the junction left unmatched. The germline gives CDR1 SGHNT, CDR2 YYREEE (reference sequence). The CDR3 loop is CASSTTGVRTDTQYF. CDR3 bases: TGTGCCAGCAGCACTACAGGGGTCCGCACAGATACGCAGTATTTT.

The table lists this clone with a few counts. CDR3 bases: TGTGCCAGCTCCCCTGACTGGGGTAGCGGGAGAGCCACAGATACGCAGTATTTT. This codes for CASSPDWGSGRATDTQYF. J is TRBJ2-3 and V is TRBV18; 9 nucleotides line up with TRBD2. CDR3 length: 18 residues. The germline V gene encodes CDR1 KGHSH and CDR2 LQKENI. Trimming cost V 6 bases and J 2 bases; bases outside gene matches: 15.

The CDR3 is CASSWASGEGEQFF. The CDR3 DNA sequence: TGTGCCAGCAGCTGGGCTAGCGGGGAGGGGGAGCAGTTCTTC. The chain is built from TRBV11-3 and TRBJ2-1; 9 nucleotides agree with TRBD2. V shed 4 bases and J 10 bases; nucleotides not matched to a gene: 8. Germline CDR1 SGHNT, CDR2 YENEEA. The CDR3 has 14 amino acids.

CDR3 sequence: CASSSAATSGGGEQFF. The CDR3 DNA reads TGTGCCAGCAGTTCCGCCGCGACTAGCGGGGGCGGGGAGCAGTTCTTC. V and J are TRBV6-5 and TRBJ2-1; the match to TRBD2 covers 12 bases. The CDR3 sequence is 16 residues long. Germline V gives CDR1 MNHEY, CDR2 SVGAGI. V dropped 4 bases and J dropped 10; count of bases not matched to a gene: 11.

The J gene is TRBJ1-5, the V gene TRBV28, with no clear D. CDR3 length: 14 amino acids. The germline V gene encodes CDR1 MDHEN and CDR2 SYDVKM. V lost 1 base and J 1 base, leaving 5 bases between the germline ends. CDR3: CASSLLGSNQPQHF. The CDR3 nucleotides read TGTGCCAGCAGTTTATTGGGCAGCAATCAGCCCCAGCATTTT. Variable domain in full (rest from reference TRBV28 and TRBJ1-5): DVKVTQSSRYLVKRTGEKVFLECVQDMDHENMFWYRQDPGLGLRLIYFSYDVKMKEKGDIPEGYSVSREKKERFSLILESASTNQTSMYLCASSLLGSNQPQHFGDGTRLSIL.

This clone was seen once. V is TRBV4-2 and J is TRBJ1-2; D might be TRBD1 (6 bases). V lost 0 bases, J lost 6 bases, and 23 bases lay in between. The CDR3 is 18 residues long. Germline-derived CDR1 and CDR2 are LGHNA and YNFKEQ. CDR3 bases: TGTGCCAGCAGCCAAGATCCCAGGGGCAGGGACGAGAACCATGGCTACACCTTC. This sequence encodes CASSQDPRGRDENHGYTF.

The rearrangement joins TRBV28 to TRBJ2-7, with 7 nucleotides matching TRBD1. Germline V CDR1 and CDR2: MDHEN, SYDVKM. The ends lost 5 bases at V and 5 bases at J; junction bases unmatched: 9. The CDR3 sequence is 14 residues long. Here the CDR3 DNA reads TGTGCCAGCAGTCGGGTGACAGGGTTGAACGAGCAGTACTTC. Protein: CASSRVTGLNEQYF.

The genes are TRBV19 and TRBJ2-7; 10 nucleotides match TRBD1. This CDR3 has 14 residues. The trim removed 6 bases at V and 4 bases at J, leaving 6 bases unmatched. Germline V CDR1 and CDR2: LNHDA, SQIVND (reference sequence). Written as DNA, the CDR3 is TGTGCCAGTAGGAAGGGACAGGGGCCATACGAGCAGTACTTC. This encodes CASRKGQGPYEQYF.

The V and J genes are TRBV5-1 and TRBJ1-1, with D perhaps matching TRBD1 (6 bases). Germline lookup yields CDR1 SGHRS and CDR2 YFSETQ. The V end was cut by 1 base, the J end by 5 bases, with 12 bases between. The CDR3 consists of 14 residues. The CDR3 sequence: CASSLRTGLTEAFF. The CDR3 DNA reads as TGCGCCAGCAGCTTGCGTACAGGGCTTACTGAAGCTTTCTTT. Looking up the rest from reference TRBV5-1 and TRBJ1-1 gives the full variable domain: KAGVTQTPRYLIKTRGQQVTLSCSPISGHRSVSWYQQTPGQGLQFLFEYFSETQRNKGNFPGRFSGRQFSNSRSEMNVSTLELGDSALYLCASSLRTGLTEAFFGQGTRLTVV.

The genes are TRBV25-1 and TRBJ1-4; 8 positions match TRBD1. The ends lost 8 bases at V and 6 bases at J; junction bases unmatched: 8. This CDR3 contains 14 residues. The V gene's germline CDR1 is MGHDK and CDR2 SYGVNS. CDR3 coding DNA: TGTGCCAGCTGCCCGACAGGGGAGCATGAAAAACTGTTTTTT. This sequence encodes CASCPTGEHEKLFF.

The V and J genes are TRBV18 and TRBJ1-5; possibly TRBD1 for D (5 bases). CDR1 KGHSH and CDR2 LQKENI come from the germline V gene. V lost 5 bases, J lost 0 bases, and 14 bases lay in between. The CDR3 runs to 16 residues. DNA of the CDR3: TGTGCCAGCTCAGGTGGGACGGACTTTAGCAATCAGCCCCAGCATTTT. Encoded protein: CASSGGTDFSNQPQHF.

Note on this clone: The sample has other DNA sequences that encode this CDR3 too. The chain joins TRBV24-1 to TRBJ2-1; D call uncertain. With 3 bases removed from V and 0 bases from J, the gap between germline ends came to 5 bases. CDR1 is KGHDR and CDR2 is SFDVKD in the germline V gene. This CDR3 spans 14 amino acids. The CDR3 loop reads CATSDGSSYNEQFF. In DNA form, the CDR3 reads TGTGCCACCAGTGATGGCAGCTCCTACAATGAGCAGTTCTTC.

The chain uses TRBV28 and TRBJ1-5; 7 nucleotides line up with TRBD1. Losses at the gene ends were 6 bases for V and 4 bases for J; bases not matched to a gene: 6. The germline V gene has CDR1 MDHEN and CDR2 SYDVKM. The CDR3 consists of 14 residues. The CDR3 DNA sequence: TGTGCCAGCAGACGTGACAGGGAGAATCAGCCCCAGCATTTT. Amino acids: CASRRDRENQPQHF. Complete variable domain (other parts from reference TRBV28 and TRBJ1-5): DVKVTQSSRYLVKRTGEKVFLECVQDMDHENMFWYRQDPGLGLRLIYFSYDVKMKEKGDIPEGYSVSREKKERFSLILESASTNQTSMYLCASRRDRENQPQHFGDGTRLSIL.

This chain uses TRBV12-3 or TRBV12-4 with TRBJ2-1, with D possibly called TRBD1 or TRBD2 (5 bases each). This CDR3 is 12 amino acids long. Deletions cut 6 bases from V and 13 bases from J, with 16 bases between. CDR3 sequence (DNA): TGTGCCAGCAGCGCTCACCAGGGACGACAGTTCTTC. Translating it yields CASSAHQGRQFF.